A single sample gave rise to the 15 T cell receptor beta chains below, sequenced in a study of T cell repertoires in cytomegalovirus infection. TCRdb reprocessed the reads via MiXCR and lists one record per CDR3 protein. The sample has 340,000 or so distinct CDR3 sequences; 20% to 25% are singletons. No antigen has been identified for these receptors. The starting material was cultured PBMCs, obtained from culture after CMV antigen stimulation. All receptors come from a human donor in good health (CMV status not recorded). Some clones in this sample may be carry-over from other donors' samples.

The CDR3 bases are TGTGCCAGCAGTCCGACAGGGACTAACGAGCAGTACTTC. Protein product: CASSPTGTNEQYF. The J gene is TRBJ2-7, the V gene TRBV27; perhaps D is TRBD1 or TRBD2 (7 bases each). The CDR3 extends over 13 amino acids. Germline V gene data show CDR1 as MNHEY and CDR2 as SMNVEV (reference sequence). The V end was cut by 5 bases, the J end by 5 bases, with 13 bases between.

This clonotype occurred a few times. The V gene is TRBV4-3, the J gene TRBJ2-2, with 14 nucleotides matching TRBD2. With 3 bases clipped from V and 2 bases from J, the junction kept 8 bases outside the gene matches. CDR1 is LGHNA and CDR2 is YSLEER in the germline V gene. CDR3 length equals 19 residues. CDR3 region: CASSQGETSGRANTGELFF. The CDR3 region has the DNA TGCGCCAGCAGCCAGGGGGAGACTAGCGGGAGGGCTAACACCGGGGAGCTGTTTTTT.

This clonotype was counted ten times or more. The chain combines TRBV7-2 with TRBJ2-1, with D tentatively TRBD2 (5 bases). From germline, CDR1 is SGHTA and CDR2 FQGNSA. This CDR3 is built from 15 residues. V gave up 2 bases and J gave up 0 bases, with 8 bases separating them. The chain's CDR3 is CASSLRSGSYNEQFF. As DNA, the CDR3 is TGTGCCAGCAGCTTAAGGAGCGGCTCCTACAATGAGCAGTTCTTC.

This chain links TRBV29-1 with TRBJ1-1; no clear D gene. The CDR3 contains 13 residues. Germline assignment: CDR1 SQVTM and CDR2 ANQGSEA. V was cut by 1 base and J by 0 bases, with 6 bases left in between. CDR3 DNA sequence: TGCAGCGTTGAAGTAGGGTTGAACACTGAAGCTTTCTTT. Protein product: CSVEVGLNTEAFF.

This clonotype was recorded a few times. This chain joins TRBV6-1 and TRBJ2-7, with a possible D match to TRBD1 (5 bases). There are 13 residues in the CDR3. Trimming cost V 5 bases and J 1 base, with 9 bases left between them. Germline values: CDR1 MNHNS, CDR2 SASEGT. The CDR3 DNA is TGTGCCAGCAGTTACAGGCTATCCTACGAGCAGTACTTC. Translation: CASSYRLSYEQYF.

This sequence joins TRBV29-1 and TRBJ2-5; D ambiguous. The CDR3 is made up of 12 amino acids. Germline CDR1 is SQVTM and CDR2 is ANQGSEA. The germline V and J ends were trimmed by 4 bases and 4 bases, with 10 bases remaining between them. The CDR3 nucleotides are TGCAGCGTTGTGCCGAGAGGAGAGACCCAGTACTTC. This codes for CSVVPRGETQYF.

This chain joins TRBV12-3 or TRBV12-4 and TRBJ2-2; the D gene is possibly TRBD1 (5 bases). V dropped 7 bases and J dropped 2 bases, with 20 bases sitting between them. The CDR3 sequence is 17 residues long. CDR3 sequence (DNA): TGTGCCAGCAACCCGGACCCGACAGCCCTAAACACCGGGGAGCTGTTTTTT. It codes for CASNPDPTALNTGELFF.

The chain's CDR3 is CSAGTSGSGSNEQFF. For the CDR3, the DNA is TGCAGTGCCGGGACTAGCGGGAGTGGGAGCAATGAGCAGTTCTTC. The chain carries TRBV20-1 and TRBJ2-1; 14 bases fit TRBD2. From germline, CDR1 is DFQATT and CDR2 SNEGSKA (reference sequence). The CDR3 consists of 15 residues. Trimming cost V 6 bases and J 6 bases; bases outside gene matches: 7.

This clonotype has ten or more counts. This rearrangement joins TRBV7-2 to TRBJ1-2; a possible D gene is TRBD1 (5 bases). Germline lookup yields CDR1 SGHTA and CDR2 FQGNSA. Trimming removed 1 base at V and 0 bases at J, with 9 bases between. The CDR3 contains 15 residues. In DNA form, the CDR3 reads TGTGCCAGCAGCTTAGGGGGCAGTTCTAACTATGGCTACACCTTC. Translation: CASSLGGSSNYGYTF. Full variable domain (missing parts from reference TRBV7-2 and TRBJ1-2): GAGVSQSPSNKVTEKGKDVELRCDPISGHTALYWYRQSLGQGLEFLIYFQGNSAPDKSGLPSDRFSAERTGGSVSTLTIQRTQQEDSAVYLCASSLGGSSNYGYTFGSGTRLTVV.

This clonotype was seen a handful of times. The gene calls are TRBV12-5 and TRBJ1-2, with D maybe TRBD1 (5 bases). V was clipped by 3 bases and J by 8 bases, with 16 bases between them. This CDR3 comprises 14 residues. CDR1 LGHNT and CDR2 FRNRAP come from the germline V gene. This chain's CDR3 is CASGFGGTAGGYTF. The CDR3 region has the DNA TGTGCTAGTGGTTTTGGGGGGACGGCGGGAGGCTACACCTTC.

This clonotype was detected a few times. The chain uses TRBV5-1 and TRBJ1-2; TRBD1 matches 7 bases. The germline V gene encodes CDR1 SGHRS and CDR2 YFSETQ. This CDR3 region has 13 residues. The V gene end was trimmed by 4 bases and the J gene end by 11 bases; junction bases not matched to a gene: 11. CDR3: CASSPGQENRYTF. CDR3 sequence (DNA): TGCGCCAGCAGCCCCGGACAGGAAAATCGGTACACCTTC.

To note about this clonotype: Because the CDR3's place on the DNA is in doubt, the DNA is left out and the CDR3 is given as listed by TCRdb. V is TRBV24-1 and J is TRBJ2-3; the D call of TRBD1 is as the table states it, not checked on the DNA. The CDR3 comprises 14 residues, both ends counted. Germline values: CDR1 KGHDR, CDR2 SFDVKD. The CDR3 sequence: CATSLERDTDTQYF.

The rearrangement joins TRBV5-5 to TRBJ2-1, with 8 bases identical to TRBD1. Germline loops: CDR1 SGHKS, CDR2 YYEKEE (reference sequence). The length of the CDR3 is 15 residues. V shed 4 bases and J 9 bases; nucleotides not matched to a gene: 12. The CDR3 DNA sequence: TGTGCCAGCAGCCCAAACGCGGGACAGGTCATTGAGCAGTTCTTC. It encodes CASSPNAGQVIEQFF.

The chain joins TRBV6-2 or TRBV6-3 to TRBJ2-5; D not resolved. V was pared by 7 bases and J by 1 base, with 13 bases between. CDR1 is MNHEY, CDR2 SVGEGT, per germline. This CDR3 is 14 amino acids long. This chain's CDR3 is CASTKGRLQETQYF. The CDR3 DNA reads TGTGCCAGCACCAAAGGACGGCTCCAAGAGACCCAGTACTTC.

In this sample, this clonotype turned up a few times. V is TRBV27 and J is TRBJ1-2, with 7 bases that match TRBD1. V shed 5 bases and J 8 bases; nucleotides not matched to a gene: 11. The CDR3 has 14 residues. Germline V lookup: CDR1 MNHEY, CDR2 SMNVEV (reference sequence). CDR3 nucleotides: TGTGCCAGCAGTGACCTCGGGACAGCGGGGGGCTACACCTTC. Its translation is CASSDLGTAGGYTF.